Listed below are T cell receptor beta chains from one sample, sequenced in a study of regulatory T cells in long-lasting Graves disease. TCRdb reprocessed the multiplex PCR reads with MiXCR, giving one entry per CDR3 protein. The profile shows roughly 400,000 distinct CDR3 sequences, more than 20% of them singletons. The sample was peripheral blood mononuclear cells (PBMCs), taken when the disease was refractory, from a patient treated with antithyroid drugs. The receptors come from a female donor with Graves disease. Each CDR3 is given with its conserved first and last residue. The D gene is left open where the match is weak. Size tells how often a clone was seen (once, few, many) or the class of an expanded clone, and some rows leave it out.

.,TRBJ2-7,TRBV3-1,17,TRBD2,TGTGCCAGCAGCTACGGACTAGCGGGAGGGCCTCTAAACGAGCAGTACTTC,CASSYGLAGGPLNEQYF
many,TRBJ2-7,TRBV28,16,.,TGTGCCAGCACCCCCATAATGGGTTCGTCTGTCTACGAGCAGTACTTC,CASTPIMGSSVYEQYF
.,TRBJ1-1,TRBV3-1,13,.,TGTGCCAGCAGCCAGACACGGGATAGTGAAGCTTTCTTT,CASSQTRDSEAFF
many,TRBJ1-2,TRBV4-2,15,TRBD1,TGTGCCAGCAGCTCCCGGACAGGGGATGACTATGGCTACACCTTC,CASSSRTGDDYGYTF
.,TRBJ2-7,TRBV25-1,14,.,TGTGCCAGCAGTCCCGCGGAGGGCCCCCACGAGCAGTACTTC,CASSPAEGPHEQYF
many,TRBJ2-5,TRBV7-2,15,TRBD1,TGTGCCAGCAGCTTCCCGGGACAGGGTATGGAGACCCAGTACTTC,CASSFPGQGMETQYF
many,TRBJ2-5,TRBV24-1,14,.,TGTGCCACCAGTGATCTAGGGTTTGGGCCAACCCAGTACTTC,CATSDLGFGPTQYF
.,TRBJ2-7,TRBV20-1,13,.,TGCAGTGCTAGAGTCGGGATGCGCTACGAGCAGTACTTC,CSARVGMRYEQYF
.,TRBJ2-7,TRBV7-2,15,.,TGTGCCAGCGGTCCGCGAGACCCCCACGTCTACGAGCAGTACTTC,CASGPRDPHVYEQYF
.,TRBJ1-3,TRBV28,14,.,TGTGCCAGCACCCCGGGAACATCTGGAAACACCATATATTTT,CASTPGTSGNTIYF
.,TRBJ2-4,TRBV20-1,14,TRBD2,TGCAGTGCGACCTCTAGCGGGAGGAAAAACATTCAGTACTTC,CSATSSGRKNIQYF
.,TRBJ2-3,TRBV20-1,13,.,TGCAGTGCTGATAGCGGTAGCACAGATACGCAGTATTTT,CSADSGSTDTQYF
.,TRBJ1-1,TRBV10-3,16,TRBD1,TGTGCCATCAGTAACCCGGGACAGGGAATGAACACTGAAGCTTTCTTT,CAISNPGQGMNTEAFF
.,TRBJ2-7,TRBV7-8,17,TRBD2,TGTGCCAGCAGCTTATGGGGACTAGCGGGAGGTGTCTACGAGCAGTACTTC,CASSLWGLAGGVYEQYF
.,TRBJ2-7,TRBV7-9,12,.,TGTGCCAGCAGTCCGGCGCAGGGGGAGCAGTACTTC,CASSPAQGEQYF
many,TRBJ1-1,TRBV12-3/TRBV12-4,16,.,TGTGCCAGCAATCCCGGGGTGGGGTTTCATAACACTGAAGCTTTCTTT,CASNPGVGFHNTEAFF
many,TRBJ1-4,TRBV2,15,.,TGTGCCTTGTGGGGCAGCCTTGCAACTAATGAAAAACTGTTTTTT,CALWGSLATNEKLFF
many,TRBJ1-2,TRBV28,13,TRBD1,TGTGCCAGCAAGACAGGGGGCGCCTATGGCTACACCTTC,CASKTGGAYGYTF
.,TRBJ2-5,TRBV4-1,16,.,TGCGCCAGCAGCCAAGATGGGACCCCGGGATCAGAGACCCAGTACTTC,CASSQDGTPGSETQYF
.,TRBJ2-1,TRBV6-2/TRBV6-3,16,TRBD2,TGTGCCAGCAGTGAACCCGGTCTAGCGGGAGTAGGTGAGCAGTTCTTC,CASSEPGLAGVGEQFF
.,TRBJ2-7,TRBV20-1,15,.,TGCAGTGCTACACAACCCGGGACTCCACCCTACGAGCAGTACTTC,CSATQPGTPPYEQYF
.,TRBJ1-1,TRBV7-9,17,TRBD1,TGTGCCAGCGGCTTAGGGCCCCCGACAGGGGGAGAGACTGAAGCTTTCTTT,CASGLGPPTGGETEAFF
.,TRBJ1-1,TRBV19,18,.,TGTGCCAGTAGTATCTTTTTTCCGGCAGAAGAAAAGAGCACTGAAGCTTTCTTT,CASSIFFPAEEKSTEAFF
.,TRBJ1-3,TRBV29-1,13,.,TGCAGCGTCGCCTTGGACTCTGGAAACACCATATATTTT,CSVALDSGNTIYF
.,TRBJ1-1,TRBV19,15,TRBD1,TGTGCCAGTAGTCAAGGGACAGGGAGGGTAACTGAAGCTTTCTTT,CASSQGTGRVTEAFF
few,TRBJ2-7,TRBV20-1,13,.,TGCAGTGCTAGAGCTCCCTACCTTCCCGAGCAGTACTTC,CSARAPYLPEQYF
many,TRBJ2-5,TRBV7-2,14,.,TGTGCCAGCAGCCCAAAGCACGGGCAAGAGACCCAGTACTTC,CASSPKHGQETQYF
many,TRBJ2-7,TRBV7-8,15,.,TGTGCCAGCAGCTACCGAGACGGGAGCTCCTACGAGCAGTACTTC,CASSYRDGSSYEQYF
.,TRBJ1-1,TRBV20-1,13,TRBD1,TGCAGTGCTCCGCAGGGGGCGAGGGCTGAAGCTTTCTTT,CSAPQGARAEAFF
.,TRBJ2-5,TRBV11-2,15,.,TGTGCCAGCAGCCCAGCCGGGAGCGGAGGGGAGACCCAGTACTTC,CASSPAGSGGETQYF
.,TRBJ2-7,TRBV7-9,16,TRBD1,TGTGCCAGCAGCTTAGTCCCGGGACAGGGGTATTACGAGCAGTACTTC,CASSLVPGQGYYEQYF
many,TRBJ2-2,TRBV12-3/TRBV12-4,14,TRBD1,TGTGCCAGCAGACCTGGACAGGACACCGGGGAGCTGTTTTTT,CASRPGQDTGELFF
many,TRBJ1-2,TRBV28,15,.,TGTGCCAGTTCACTCTTTGGGATGGGAGCCTATGGCTACACCTTC,CASSLFGMGAYGYTF
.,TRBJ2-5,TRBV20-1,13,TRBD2,TGCAGTGCGAGACTAGCGGGAGTCGAGACCCAGTACTTC,CSARLAGVETQYF
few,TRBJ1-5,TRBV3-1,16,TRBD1,TGTGCCAGCAGCCCCTCCGGACAGGGGTTCAATCAGCCCCAGCATTTT,CASSPSGQGFNQPQHF
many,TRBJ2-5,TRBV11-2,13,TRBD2,TGTGCCAGCAATACGGGAGGGGCAGAGACCCAGTACTTC,CASNTGGAETQYF
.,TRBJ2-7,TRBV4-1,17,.,TGCGCCAGCAGCCGCCAAACTAGCGGAGGGGGCCCTTACGAGCAGTACTTC,CASSRQTSGGGPYEQYF
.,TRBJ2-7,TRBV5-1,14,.,TGCGCCAGCAGCTTTGAAGGGCTCCCCTACGAGCAGTACTTC,CASSFEGLPYEQYF
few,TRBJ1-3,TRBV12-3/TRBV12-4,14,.,TGTGCCAGCAGTTTCGCAGGGCATGGAGACACCATATATTTT,CASSFAGHGDTIYF
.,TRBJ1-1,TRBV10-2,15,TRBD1,TGCGCCAGCAGTGAGATACAGGGGCTGAACACTGAAGCTTTCTTT,CASSEIQGLNTEAFF
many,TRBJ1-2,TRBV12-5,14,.,TGTGCTAGTGGTTTGACCCGGGGGCGAGATGGCTACACCTTC,CASGLTRGRDGYTF
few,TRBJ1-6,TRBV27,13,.,TGTGCCAGCAGTTTATCGAGGACTTCACCCCTCCACTTT,CASSLSRTSPLHF
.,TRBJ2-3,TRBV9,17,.,TGTGCCAGCAGCGTAGCTACGGGGGCAAGTTTCACAGATACGCAGTATTTT,CASSVATGASFTDTQYF